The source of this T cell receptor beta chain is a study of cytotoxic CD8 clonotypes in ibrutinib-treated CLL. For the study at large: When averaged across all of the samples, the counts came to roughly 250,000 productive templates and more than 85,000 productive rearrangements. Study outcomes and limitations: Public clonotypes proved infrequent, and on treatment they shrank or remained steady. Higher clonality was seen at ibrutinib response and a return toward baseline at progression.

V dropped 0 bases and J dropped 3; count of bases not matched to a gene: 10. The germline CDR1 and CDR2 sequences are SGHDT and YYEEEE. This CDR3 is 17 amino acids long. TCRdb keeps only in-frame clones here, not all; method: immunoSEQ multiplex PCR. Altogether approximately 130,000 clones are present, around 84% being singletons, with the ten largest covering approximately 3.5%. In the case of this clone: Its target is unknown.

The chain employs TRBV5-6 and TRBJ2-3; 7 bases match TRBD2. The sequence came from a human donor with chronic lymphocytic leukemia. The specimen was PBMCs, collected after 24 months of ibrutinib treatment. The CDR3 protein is CASSLGSGSGHTDTQYF. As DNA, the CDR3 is TGTGCCAGCAGCTTGGGAAGCGGTAGCGGGCATACAGATACGCAGTATTTT.